The 16 T cell receptor beta chains below all came from one sample that was sequenced in a study of blood T cell repertoires in COVID-19. The table came from immunoSEQ multiplex PCR; TCRdb's copy has only in-frame clones and leaves some out. This table has around 97,000 clones, approximately 84% appearing once. The specimen sequenced was peripheral blood. These receptors originate from a human donor in a cohort sampled during active COVID-19.

The genes are TRBV5-1 and TRBJ1-6; no firm D call. CDR1 is SGHRS, CDR2 YFSETQ, per germline. The CDR3 length is 14 residues. The V end was cut by 2 bases, the J end by 9 bases, with 12 bases between. CDR3 loop: CASSLGEPGSPLHF. CDR3 sequence (DNA): TGCGCCAGCAGCTTAGGCGAGCCGGGTTCACCCCTCCACTTT.

The chain uses TRBV5-1 and TRBJ1-6; 8 bases line up with TRBD1. With V trimmed by 4 bases and J by 8 bases, 11 bases remained unmatched. Germline V gene data show CDR1 as SGHRS and CDR2 as YFSETQ. The length of the CDR3 is 16 residues. CDR3 bases: TGCGCCAGCAGCGGCCCGGGACAGGCCCTTTATTCACCCCTCCACTTT. Amino acid sequence: CASSGPGQALYSPLHF.

The rearrangement uses TRBV6-2 or TRBV6-3 and TRBJ2-7; a weak D match, TRBD1 (5 bases). The germline V and J ends were trimmed by 0 bases and 7 bases, with 10 bases remaining between them. The CDR3 consists of 13 residues. Germline V gene sequence: CDR1 MNHEY, CDR2 SVGEGT. The CDR3: CASSYSSGIEQYF. For the CDR3, the DNA is TGTGCCAGCAGTTACTCGTCAGGGATTGAGCAGTACTTC.

The gene calls are TRBV21-1 and TRBJ2-5; the table assigns TRBD2, which was not confirmed against the DNA. TRBV21-1 is a known pseudogene. The CDR3 is made up of 16 amino acids. In DNA form, the CDR3 reads TGTGCCAGCAGCAGAGGAGGGTCCGCTACTCAAGAGACCCAGTACTTC. Protein product: CASSRGGSATQETQYF.

This chain links TRBV6-1 with TRBJ1-6, with 7 bases fitting TRBD1. The V gene end was trimmed by 0 bases and the J gene end by 10 bases; junction bases not matched to a gene: 9. This CDR3 contains 16 residues. CDR1 is MNHNS and CDR2 is SASEGT in the germline V gene. CDR3 in DNA: TGTGCCAGCAGTGAAGCCGCGACAGGGAGGTACTCACCCCTCCACTTT. It encodes CASSEAATGRYSPLHF.

V and J are TRBV2 and TRBJ1-5, with unresolved D. The CDR3 consists of 13 residues. CDR1 is SNHLY and CDR2 is FYNNEI in the germline V gene. V was shortened by 10 bases and J by 6 bases, with 16 bases between the two germline ends. This CDR3 is CAISKEGRQPQHF. In nucleotides, the CDR3 is TGTGCCATTTCTAAGGAGGGCCGTCAGCCCCAGCATTTT.

V gene TRBV21-1 combines with J gene TRBJ2-1; the table gives TRBD2 as D, unverified against the DNA. TRBV21-1 is an annotated pseudogene. The CDR3 contains 18 residues. Written as DNA, the CDR3 is TGTGCCAGCAGCAAAGTGGGGGTAGCTAGCGGGATGTGGAATGAGCAGTTCTTC. Encoded protein: CASSKVGVASGMWNEQFF.

This chain connects TRBV9 to TRBJ2-2; D is undetermined. V was shortened by 0 bases and J by 3 bases, with 3 bases between the two germline ends. This CDR3 comprises 13 residues. The germline V gene has CDR1 SGDLS and CDR2 YYNGEE. Written as DNA, the CDR3 is TGTGCCAGCAGCGTAGCCGACACCGGGGAGCTGTTTTTT. This codes for CASSVADTGELFF.

As to this clone: Mismatch with germline at one junction end may stem from a read error. The chain carries TRBV5-1 and TRBJ2-5; D might be TRBD2 (6 bases). Germline V gene data show CDR1 as SGHRS and CDR2 as YFSETQ. The CDR3 runs to 13 residues. The CDR3 here is CASSWGSGQGGNF. The CDR3 DNA sequence: TGCGCCAGCAGCTGGGGATCCGGGCAAGGAGGGAACTTC.

This clone has a single count. CDR3: CASSQSPQSPRGQYF. CDR3 DNA sequence: TGTGCCAGCAGCCAGAGTCCCCAGTCCCCCCGGGGGCAGTACTTC. The chain joins TRBV3-1 (or the pseudogene TRBV3-2) to TRBJ2-7, with D possibly TRBD2 on 5 matching bases. V lost 3 bases, J lost 9 bases, and 21 bases lay in between. The CDR3 has 15 amino acids. From germline, CDR1 is LGHDT and CDR2 YNNKEL (reference sequence).

The chain combines TRBV28 with TRBJ2-7; tentatively, D is TRBD2 (7 bases). The CDR3 totals 17 residues. V was clipped by 8 bases and J by 2 bases, with 25 bases between them. Looked up from germline, CDR1 is MDHEN and CDR2 is SYDVKM. The CDR3 spells CASRGAASETYPYEQYF. In nucleotides, the CDR3 is TGTGCCAGCCGGGGGGCGGCTAGCGAGACCTACCCCTACGAGCAGTACTTC. The entire variable domain, with the rest obtained from reference TRBV28 and TRBJ2-7, is as follows: DVKVTQSSRYLVKRTGEKVFLECVQDMDHENMFWYRQDPGLGLRLIYFSYDVKMKEKGDIPEGYSVSREKKERFSLILESASTNQTSMYLCASRGAASETYPYEQYFGPGTRLTVT.

Relative to its sample, this clone is medium-sized. The J gene is TRBJ2-7, the V gene TRBV19; D is unresolved. Deletions cut 5 bases from V and 1 base from J, with 9 bases between. The germline CDR1 and CDR2 sequences are LNHDA and SQIVND (reference sequence). This CDR3 is 13 amino acids long. The CDR3 nucleotides read TGTGCCAGTAGTGTAACAGTGTCCTACGAGCAGTACTTC. As protein: CASSVTVSYEQYF. Full variable domain (outside the CDR3, taken from reference TRBV19 and TRBJ2-7): DGGITQSPKYLFRKEGQNVTLSCEQNLNHDAMYWYRQDPGQGLRLIYYSQIVNDFQKGDIAEGYSVSREKKESFPLTVTSAQKNPTAFYLCASSVTVSYEQYFGPGTRLTVT.

The CDR3 DNA reads TGTGCCAGCAGCTTGTGGGACAGCAAAGAGACCCAGTACTTC. It specifies CASSLWDSKETQYF. The chain employs TRBV13 and TRBJ2-5; 7 nucleotides align to TRBD1. The CDR3 has 14 residues. Germline assignment: CDR1 PRHDT and CDR2 FYEKMQ (reference sequence). With V trimmed by 3 bases and J by 3 bases, 4 bases remained unmatched.

The gene calls are TRBV28 and TRBJ1-1; D may be TRBD1 (5 bases). CDR3 length: 13 residues. Germline loops: CDR1 MDHEN, CDR2 SYDVKM. V was clipped by 7 bases and J by 4 bases, with 13 bases between them. The CDR3 nucleotides are TGTGCCAGCACGCGGCTTAGGGGCACTGAAGCTTTCTTT. Its protein is CASTRLRGTEAFF.

This chain links TRBV19 with TRBJ2-7; TRBD1 agrees at 7 bases. Germline CDR1 and CDR2: LNHDA and SQIVND (reference sequence). The junction had 1 base not matched to a gene; V was cut back by 0 bases and J by 2 bases. The CDR3 length is 14 residues. The CDR3 region has the DNA TGTGCCAGTAGTATAGAGACAGGGCCCTACGAGCAGTACTTC. The encoded protein is CASSIETGPYEQYF.

This chain connects TRBV3-1 (or the pseudogene TRBV3-2) to TRBJ1-2; 7 bases match TRBD1. The length of the CDR3 is 16 residues. With V trimmed by 2 bases and J by 0 bases, 6 bases remained unmatched. The germline gives CDR1 LGHDT, CDR2 YNNKEL (reference sequence). The CDR3 loop is CASSQHDRVSNYGYTF. CDR3 sequence (DNA): TGTGCCAGCAGCCAACACGACAGGGTTTCTAACTATGGCTACACCTTC.